The 17 T cell receptor beta chains in this list originate from one sample, sequenced in a study of control samples from healthy donors and cancer patients (dated by TCRdb to about 2020). Library preparation employed the immunoSEQ multiplex PCR assay. Here the immuneACCESS table is served through TCRdb, limited to in-frame sequences with V and J called. Missing clones are a known gap in these copies; in checked studies unresolved V genes cover under half, and the rest lacks a known reason. In all, the sample holds more than 95,000 clones, and roughly 92% of those were seen once. About 2.6% of the sample goes to the ten largest clones. The sample consisted of blood. These receptors all come from a young man in good health.

This chain connects TRBV7-8 to TRBJ2-7; D unclear. Trimming removed 5 bases from V and 0 bases from J, with 8 bases in between. The CDR3 runs to 13 residues. In germline, CDR1 is SGHVS, CDR2 FQNEAQ. The chain's CDR3 is CASSPSSSYEQYV. CDR3 nucleotide sequence: TGTGCCAGCAGCCCCTCTAGCTCCTACGAGCAGTACGTC.

The chain employs TRBV7-9 and TRBJ1-5; no firm D call. With 4 bases removed from V and 3 bases from J, the gap between germline ends came to 7 bases. The CDR3 loop spans 13 amino acids. CDR1 is SEHNR, CDR2 FQNEAQ, per germline (reference sequence). The CDR3 here is CASSSRDNQPQHF. The CDR3 bases are TGTGCCAGCAGCTCTCGGGACAATCAGCCCCAGCATTTT.

This clone was found once. The rearrangement uses TRBV5-6 and TRBJ2-1; no clear D gene. The CDR3 is made up of 14 amino acids. The germline V gene has CDR1 SGHDT and CDR2 YYEEEE. Trimming took off 0 bases at V and 6 bases at J, with 10 bases between the two ends. CDR3 sequence: CASSLGGSRNEQFF. The CDR3 region has the DNA TGTGCCAGCAGCTTGGGCGGCAGCCGCAATGAGCAGTTCTTC.

The V and J genes are TRBV5-1 and TRBJ2-3, with 9 positions matching TRBD1. CDR3 length equals 16 residues. The germline gives CDR1 SGHRS, CDR2 YFSETQ. Unmatched junction bases numbered 7, after V lost 2 bases and J lost 3 bases. CDR3 in DNA: TGCGCCAGCAGCTTCGGGACAGGGAGGTTGACAGATACGCAGTATTTT. As protein: CASSFGTGRLTDTQYF.

The chain couples TRBV5-6 to TRBJ1-2; no clear D. Trimming shortened V by 2 bases and J by 4 bases, and 18 bases separated the two germline ends. Per germline, CDR1 SGHDT and CDR2 YYEEEE. The CDR3 totals 16 residues. The DNA for the CDR3 is TGTGCCAGCAGCTTTGGGGAGCAACTCTTTTCCTATGGCTACACCTTC. The encoded protein is CASSFGEQLFSYGYTF.

This clone has just one count. The chain carries TRBV28 and TRBJ2-1, with TRBD2 matching over 13 bases. The V gene end was trimmed by 5 bases and the J gene end by 4 bases; junction bases not matched to a gene: 8. Germline lookup yields CDR1 MDHEN and CDR2 SYDVKM. The CDR3 totals 17 residues. CDR3 bases: TGTGCCAGCAGTGAACTAGCGGGGGGGGTACTATACAATGAGCAGTTCTTC. Its translation is CASSELAGGVLYNEQFF.

V and J are TRBV5-6 and TRBJ1-4, with TRBD1 identical over 10 bases. This CDR3 is built from 16 residues. V trimming: 2 bases; J trimming: 6 bases; junction bases outside the gene matches: 7. Germline CDR1 and CDR2: SGHDT and YYEEEE. CDR3 residues: CASSFVGQGDHEKLFF. Here the CDR3 DNA reads TGTGCCAGCAGCTTCGTAGGACAGGGGGATCATGAAAAACTGTTTTTT.

The rearrangement uses TRBV7-2 and TRBJ1-1; 7 bases line up with TRBD1. Germline V gene sequence: CDR1 SGHTA, CDR2 FQGNSA. J gave up 0 bases and V 0 bases, and 16 bases lay outside the gene matches. The CDR3 is made up of 20 amino acids. CDR3 bases: TGTGCCAGCAGCTTAGCGTTTTTCCGGACAGGAAAGCCTATGAACACTGAAGCTTTCTTT. This codes for CASSLAFFRTGKPMNTEAFF.

The V call is TRBV28, the J call TRBJ2-7, with 10 positions matching TRBD2. The V gene end was trimmed by 3 bases and the J gene end by 3 bases; junction bases not matched to a gene: 5. The CDR3 is 15 amino acids. Germline lookup yields CDR1 MDHEN and CDR2 SYDVKM. The CDR3 DNA is TGTGCCAGCAGTTTCGCCAGCGGGGGGGTCTACGAGCAGTACTTC. It codes for CASSFASGGVYEQYF.

The gene calls are TRBV3-1 (or the pseudogene TRBV3-2) and TRBJ1-1; 8 positions match TRBD1. The CDR3 is 14 amino acids. Germline trimming cut 2 bases from V and 4 bases from J; bases unmatched to any gene: 3. The germline gives CDR1 LGHDT, CDR2 YNNKEL (reference sequence). DNA for the CDR3: TGTGCCAGCAGCCAACGGACAGGGTTCACTGAAGCTTTCTTT. As protein: CASSQRTGFTEAFF.

This chain connects TRBV28 to TRBJ2-7; D is unresolved. The V and J ends lost 7 bases and 6 bases respectively, with 10 bases between them. The CDR3 extends over 11 amino acids. CDR1 MDHEN and CDR2 SYDVKM come from the germline V gene. The CDR3 region is CASKAIGEQYF. CDR3 in DNA: TGTGCCAGCAAGGCAATCGGCGAGCAGTACTTC.

The rearrangement uses TRBV29-1 and TRBJ1-5, with D possibly TRBD1 on 5 matching bases. V lost 7 bases, J lost 0 bases, and 16 bases lay in between. From germline, CDR1 is SQVTM and CDR2 ANQGSEA. This CDR3 is built from 15 residues. The CDR3 loop is CSALTDPDSNQPQHF. CDR3 nucleotides: TGCAGCGCCCTGACAGACCCTGATAGCAATCAGCCCCAGCATTTT.

The J gene is TRBJ2-7, the V gene TRBV25-1, with D tentatively TRBD1 (5 bases). The V gene lost 5 bases and the J gene lost 0 bases, with 11 bases spanning the gap. The germline CDR1 and CDR2 sequences are MGHDK and SYGVNS. The CDR3 length is 14 residues. The CDR3 spells CASSPKGDSYEQYF. The CDR3 DNA reads as TGTGCCAGCAGTCCCAAAGGGGACTCCTACGAGCAGTACTTC.

The chain employs TRBV12-5 and TRBJ1-6; 9 bases are a match to TRBD1. The V segment lost 0 bases and the J segment 9 bases; nucleotides outside the gene matches: 6. The CDR3 covers 16 residues. From germline, CDR1 is LGHNT and CDR2 FRNRAP. Written as DNA, the CDR3 is TGTGCTAGTGGTTTGGTTCCGGGACAGGGCCGTTCACCCCTCCACTTT. This translates into CASGLVPGQGRSPLHF. The whole variable domain, filled in from reference TRBV12-5 and TRBJ1-6, reads DARVTQTPRHKVTEMGQEVTMRCQPILGHNTVFWYRQTMMQGLELLAYFRNRAPLDDSGMPKDRFSAEMPDATLATLKIQPSEPRDSAVYFCASGLVPGQGRSPLHFGNGTRLTVT.

This clone was counted between two and nine times. V is TRBV7-9 and J is TRBJ1-3; D not resolved. CDR1 and CDR2 (germline): SEHNR, FQNEAQ (reference sequence). The CDR3 has 12 residues. Between the trimmed V and J ends, which lost 6 bases and 8 bases, there was a span of 11 bases. The CDR3 DNA reads as TGTGCCAGCAGTGGTTTTGGGGACACCATATATTTT. This sequence encodes CASSGFGDTIYF.

This chain uses TRBV6-6 with TRBJ1-3, with no clear D. CDR3 length equals 15 residues. V was trimmed by 2 bases and J by 0 bases, leaving 8 bases between them. Germline-derived CDR1 and CDR2 are MNHNY and SVGAGI (reference sequence). The CDR3 is CASSYPQGSGNTIYF. The CDR3 nucleotides are TGTGCCAGCAGTTACCCTCAAGGCTCTGGAAACACCATATATTTT.

In DNA form, the CDR3 reads TGTGCCAGCAGCTTAGACGGGGGCTCCTACAATGAGCAGTTCTTC. This translates into CASSLDGGSYNEQFF. The V and J genes are TRBV7-9 and TRBJ2-1; possible D gene TRBD2, 6 bases. The CDR3 consists of 15 residues. Germline V gene sequence: CDR1 SEHNR, CDR2 FQNEAQ (reference sequence). V was clipped by 1 base and J by 0 bases, with 7 bases between them.